This T cell receptor (beta chain) was captured in a study of PD-1 blockade in classical Hodgkin lymphoma (dated by TCRdb to 2018 to 2020). Context from the whole study: Nivolumab dosing was 3 mg/kg intravenously every 2 weeks, continuing until either disease progression or unacceptable toxicity. The study used TCR beta sequencing and CyTOF to define a peripheral blood immune signature of response to PD-1 blockade in classical Hodgkin lymphoma. The research as a whole found: CD4+ but not CD8+ TCR diversity rose significantly by C4D1 (p=0.0027 vs p=0.16), most apparent in complete responders (p=0.02). Newly diagnosed patients were reported to have lower baseline TCR diversity than healthy donors, and relapsed/refractory patients were reported to have lower baseline TCR diversity still. Lower diversity was seen in patients whose nivolumab began less than 1 year after ASCT, and these patients were left out of later analyses so that immune reconstitution would not confound the results. The study was limited to a single clinical trial cohort, and causes of repertoire differences, possibly disease activity or prior therapy, remained undefined. Trial patients with a complete response had baseline diversity similar to that of newly diagnosed patients, while partial responders and progressors had significantly lower diversity.

Genomic DNA was isolated using the Qiagen DNeasy kit from unsorted PBMCs as well as from negatively selected CD4+ and CD8+ fractions. Using primers that anneal to V and J segments, immunoSEQ multiplex PCR amplified the TCR beta CDR3 regions. A synthetic immune receptor repertoire was used to minimize amplification bias, and any residual bias was removed computationally once sequencing was done. The published analysis was carried out like this. Repertoire diversity was quantified as the Shannon entropy index using custom Python scripts. Unsorted, CD4+ and CD8+ repertoires were examined separately, except in combined analyses, for which CD4+ and CD8+ sequences were merged in silico. Clonal expansion was defined as a frequency increase of at least 2-fold after treatment compared with C1D1, and clones undetected at baseline were assigned a pseudocount of 0.5. Singleton clones were defined as clones with 0 or 1 copy at C1D1, and non-singleton clones were defined as clones with 2 or more copies. Clones expanded in unsorted samples were assigned a CD4+, CD8+ or unknown annotation through matching of protein sequences in sorted samples from the same patient. Wilcoxon tests on paired samples were used to test changes in diversity from C1D1 to C4D1. TCRdb provides this immuneACCESS table in a form limited to in-frame rearrangements. Some clones are lacking; in checked studies, under half of them reflect an unresolved V gene, and why the rest are absent is not known. Clonal size and the V and J genes are those of that table, whereas D and trimming came from the DNA. This sample has about 90,000 clones in its table, and 80% to 95% of those were observed once. Less than 3% of the sample comes from the top ten.

This specimen's time point label, interpreted: cycle 2 day 1 (C2D1) of nivolumab. Relapse after autologous stem cell transplantation had occurred in all trial patients, and cohorts A, B and C were distinguished by prior brentuximab vedotin exposure. A total of under 70 patients with relapsed/refractory classical Hodgkin lymphoma made up the trial cohort, and each patient's best overall response was complete response, partial response or progressive disease. Trial patients were treated with single-agent nivolumab in the multi-cohort phase II CheckMate 205 trial. An independent review committee assessed best overall response by applying the 2007 International Working Group response criteria. Trial PBMCs were obtained immediately prior to nivolumab initiation (C1D1) and on therapy at cycle 2 day 1 and cycle 4 day 1. After peripheral blood was drawn into 8 mL Vacutainer Cell Preparation Tubes, PBMCs were isolated by centrifugation and then cryopreserved.

For this clone: Its antigen remains undetermined. Base qualities are missing; no much larger clone stands one base away.

The CDR3 starts with the cysteine, ends with the phenylalanine, and has 15 residues. The DNA shown is the 45-base CDR3, in frame from base 1. Relative to germline, V is 1 base shorter and J is 1 base shorter, with 8 bases between their ends. In the germline V gene (reference sequence), CDR1 corresponds to LNHNV and CDR2 to YYDKDF. Recombination joined TRBV15 with TRBJ1-5; TRBD1 might be the D gene, on 6 matching bases. The sequence was obtained from a human donor with classical Hodgkin lymphoma. The sample was peripheral blood mononuclear cells (PBMCs), taken before the second cycle of nivolumab. The DNA reads as follows: TGTGCCACCAGCAGAGGGGACAAGAGCAATCAGCCCCAGCATTTT. Its translation reads: CATSRGDKSNQPQHF. Where the CDR3 stops, the reference TRBV15 and TRBJ1-5 genes take over; the full variable domain is DAMVIQNPRYQVTQFGKPVTLSCSQTLNHNVMYWYQQKSSQAPKLLFHYYDKDFNNEADTPDNFQSRRPNTSFCFLDIRSPGLGDTAMYLCATSRGDKSNQPQHFGDGTRLSIL.